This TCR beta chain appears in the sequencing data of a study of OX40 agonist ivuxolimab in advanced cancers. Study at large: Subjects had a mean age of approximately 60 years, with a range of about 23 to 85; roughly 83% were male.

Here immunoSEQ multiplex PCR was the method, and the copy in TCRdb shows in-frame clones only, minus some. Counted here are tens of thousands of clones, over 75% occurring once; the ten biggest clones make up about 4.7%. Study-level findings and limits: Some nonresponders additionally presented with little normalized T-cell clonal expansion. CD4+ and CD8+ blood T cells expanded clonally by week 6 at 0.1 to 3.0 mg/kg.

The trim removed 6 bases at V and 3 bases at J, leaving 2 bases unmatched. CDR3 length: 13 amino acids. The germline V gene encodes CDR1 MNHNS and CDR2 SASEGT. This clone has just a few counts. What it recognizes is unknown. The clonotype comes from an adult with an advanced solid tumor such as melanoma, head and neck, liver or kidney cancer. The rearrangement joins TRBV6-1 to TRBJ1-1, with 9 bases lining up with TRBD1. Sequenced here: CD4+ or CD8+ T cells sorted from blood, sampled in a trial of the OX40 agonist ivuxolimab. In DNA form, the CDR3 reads TGTGCCAGCAGCCGGGACAGGGACACTGAAGCTTTCTTT. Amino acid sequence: CASSRDRDTEAFF.